A selection of T cell receptor beta chains follows, all from one sample in a study of OX40 agonist ivuxolimab in advanced cancers. Generated by immunoSEQ multiplex PCR, the TCRdb table keeps only in-frame clones and is missing some. The data hold 55,000 to 65,000 clones, with 92% observed a single time. The specimen was CD4+ or CD8+ T cells sorted from blood, collected in a trial of the OX40 agonist ivuxolimab. All receptors derive from an adult with an advanced solid tumor such as melanoma, head and neck, liver or kidney cancer. Both conserved end residues are trimmed from each CDR3. Clone size is given for some rows only: seen once, a few or many times, or a class if the clone is expanded.

CDR3: ASSLRGWGDTQY
V: TRBV13
J: TRBJ2-3
size: .

CDR3: ASSFGLAGGQF
V: TRBV5-4
J: TRBJ2-1
size: .

CDR3: ASSRTGLGNTIY
V: TRBV6-1
J: TRBJ1-3
size: .

CDR3: ASSQTGAPNQPQH
V: TRBV4-1
J: TRBJ1-5
size: .

CDR3: ASSLSPGELF
V: TRBV5-4
J: TRBJ2-2
size: .

CDR3: ASSFPGTGIRALNQPQH
V: TRBV28
J: TRBJ1-5
size: once

CDR3: ATSISGTGLGYT
V: TRBV15
J: TRBJ1-2
size: .

CDR3: ASISEGHNTGTAPLH
V: TRBV28
J: TRBJ1-6
size: once

CDR3: ASSIWTGELF
V: TRBV19
J: TRBJ2-2
size: .

CDR3: ASSIDSDSNQPQH
V: TRBV19
J: TRBJ1-5
size: .

CDR3: ASRPGRSNTEAF
V: TRBV5-1
J: TRBJ1-1
size: .

CDR3: ASSQEGLAGSYNEQF
V: TRBV4-1
J: TRBJ2-1
size: .

CDR3: ASSLYGQPQH
V: TRBV27
J: TRBJ1-5
size: .

CDR3: ASSPFRTGGTYGYT
V: TRBV4-3
J: TRBJ1-2
size: .

CDR3: ASSHGIHNQPQH
V: TRBV6-6
J: TRBJ1-5
size: once

CDR3: ASRTGTGELF
V: TRBV28
J: TRBJ2-2
size: .

CDR3: ASSSDRVYEQY
V: TRBV28
J: TRBJ2-7
size: .

CDR3: ASSYSRGFRGKLF
V: TRBV6-6
J: TRBJ1-4
size: .

CDR3: ASSSSTSGRYNEQF
V: TRBV6-5
J: TRBJ2-1
size: few

CDR3: SVVRQNTDTQY
V: TRBV29-1
J: TRBJ2-3
size: .

CDR3: AISDSGGNTEAF
V: TRBV10-3
J: TRBJ1-1
size: .

CDR3: ASSLLSGHETGELF
V: TRBV7-3
J: TRBJ2-2
size: .

CDR3: ASSSRDRGSDTQY
V: TRBV6-5
J: TRBJ2-3
size: .

CDR3: SDRTLYNEQF
V: TRBV29-1
J: TRBJ2-1
size: .

CDR3: ASSPLQGSNYGYT
V: TRBV6-5
J: TRBJ1-2
size: .

CDR3: ASSEATGGEQH
V: TRBV2
J: TRBJ1-5
size: .

CDR3: ASSGAESSYNSPLH
V: TRBV10-2
J: TRBJ1-6
size: .

CDR3: ASSPGTANYGYT
V: TRBV28
J: TRBJ1-2
size: once

CDR3: ASSQWDRYEQF
V: TRBV11-2
J: TRBJ2-1
size: .

CDR3: ASSSVLGNTGELF
V: TRBV6-5
J: TRBJ2-2
size: .

CDR3: ASSPNLAGQAYEQY
V: TRBV18
J: TRBJ2-7
size: .

CDR3: ASSISGLNTEAF
V: TRBV13
J: TRBJ1-1
size: .

CDR3: ASSYSPEAF
V: TRBV6-6
J: TRBJ1-1
size: once

CDR3: ASSLGTVGNTIY
V: TRBV28
J: TRBJ1-3
size: .

CDR3: ASRFRDSWAYEQY
V: TRBV28
J: TRBJ2-7
size: .

CDR3: ASFDRVDEQF
V: TRBV25-1
J: TRBJ2-1
size: .

CDR3: ASSSGGPLNEQF
V: TRBV27
J: TRBJ2-1
size: .

CDR3: ASSQVRADGYT
V: TRBV4-1
J: TRBJ1-2
size: .

CDR3: ASSGSYEQY
V: TRBV6-5
J: TRBJ2-7
size: .

CDR3: ASSLYDEQF
V: TRBV5-4
J: TRBJ2-1
size: .

CDR3: ASSLVGNGPF
V: TRBV11-2
J: TRBJ2-1
size: .

CDR3: ASSLRQNRNTIY
V: TRBV28
J: TRBJ1-3
size: .

CDR3: ASSPRAGSTEAF
V: TRBV9
J: TRBJ1-1
size: .

CDR3: ASSIDPGYQPQH
V: TRBV19
J: TRBJ1-5
size: .

CDR3: ASTPDRTLSGNTIY
V: TRBV19
J: TRBJ1-3
size: .

CDR3: ASSPGGSTDTQY
V: TRBV4-3
J: TRBJ2-3
size: once

CDR3: ASSLTGDLSNQPQH
V: TRBV7-3
J: TRBJ1-5
size: .

CDR3: ASSPFVGERGGYT
V: TRBV4-1
J: TRBJ1-2
size: .

CDR3: ATSRDRGGSVIEQF
V: TRBV15
J: TRBJ2-1
size: once

CDR3: ASSPGTSGLYNEQF
V: TRBV6-4
J: TRBJ2-1
size: once

CDR3: ASSFSWAGPMNTEAF
V: TRBV28
J: TRBJ1-1
size: .

CDR3: SVVGGSTDTQY
V: TRBV29-1
J: TRBJ2-3
size: .

CDR3: ASSASGSLTLTKF
V: TRBV9
J: TRBJ2-1
size: .

CDR3: ATQGAGDIQY
V: TRBV28
J: TRBJ2-4
size: .

CDR3: ASTVWLYNEQF
V: TRBV2
J: TRBJ2-1
size: .

CDR3: ASSIDLDVNQPQH
V: TRBV19
J: TRBJ1-5
size: .

CDR3: ASSSSSYEQY
V: TRBV27
J: TRBJ2-7
size: .

CDR3: AQPQEPLNTEAF
V: TRBV11-3
J: TRBJ1-1
size: .

CDR3: ASSSIYEQY
V: TRBV28
J: TRBJ2-7
size: .